Below are 9 T cell receptor beta chains sequenced from a single sample in a study of PD-L1 blockade in urothelial cancer. Here immunoSEQ multiplex PCR was the method, and the copy in TCRdb shows in-frame clones only, minus some. The table records 54,000 or so clones, more than 75% of them present only once. Time point noted: pretreatment peripheral blood. The starting material was PBMCs, obtained around atezolizumab (anti-PD-L1) treatment. All receptors come from a man between 45 and 60 years old with urothelial cancer.

The chain has TRBV4-1 and TRBJ1-2, with D perhaps TRBD1 (6 bases). V lost 1 base to trimming and J lost 4 bases, with 10 bases between them. This CDR3 has 14 amino acids. Germline V gene sequence: CDR1 MGHRA, CDR2 YSYEKL. This CDR3 reads CASSQGGGSYGYTF. CDR3 in DNA: TGCGCCAGCAGCCAAGGAGGGGGTTCCTATGGCTACACCTTC.

V and J are TRBV6-4 and TRBJ1-6; a possible D gene is TRBD1 (5 bases). Trimming stripped 6 bases from V and 6 bases from J, with 12 bases between. The CDR3 spans 14 residues. Germline V gene data show CDR1 as MRHNA and CDR2 as SNTAGT. The CDR3 loop reads CASRSSDSNSPLHF. The CDR3 nucleotides are TGTGCCAGCAGGAGTTCAGACAGTAATTCACCCCTCCACTTT.

This clone was recorded only once. The CDR3 reads CASSQGTGGYEQYF. The CDR3 bases are TGCGCCAGCAGCCAAGGGACAGGGGGCTACGAGCAGTACTTC. This chain connects TRBV5-1 to TRBJ2-7; 11 nucleotides match TRBD1. V gave up 4 bases and J gave up 3 bases; unmatched junction bases: 3. The germline V gene encodes CDR1 SGHRS and CDR2 YFSETQ. This CDR3 is 14 amino acids long.

V and J are TRBV27 and TRBJ2-1; 14 bases match TRBD2. Per germline, CDR1 MNHEY and CDR2 SMNVEV (reference sequence). Losses at the gene ends were 3 bases for V and 0 bases for J; bases not matched to a gene: 4. The CDR3 has 18 amino acids. The CDR3 is CASSFSGTSGSSYNEQFF. The CDR3 nucleotides are TGTGCCAGCAGTTTCTCCGGGACTAGCGGGAGCTCCTACAATGAGCAGTTCTTC.

The chain links TRBV9 to TRBJ1-4; TRBD1 matches 9 bases. Per germline, CDR1 SGDLS and CDR2 YYNGEE. V dropped 4 bases and J dropped 7; count of bases not matched to a gene: 8. This CDR3 comprises 15 residues. The DNA for the CDR3 is TGTGCCAGCAGCTCATCCGGGACAGGGCTTGAAAAACTGTTTTTT. Protein: CASSSSGTGLEKLFF.

The genes are TRBV5-1 and TRBJ2-5; the D gene is possibly TRBD2 (6 bases). From germline, CDR1 is SGHRS and CDR2 YFSETQ. Trimming removed 1 base at V and 4 bases at J, with 11 bases between. This CDR3 region has 14 residues. CDR3 in DNA: TGCGCCAGCAGCTTGATGGGACTTAGAGAGACCCAGTACTTC. It codes for CASSLMGLRETQYF.

This clone was observed a few times. The genes are TRBV12-5 and TRBJ1-2; maybe TRBD1 (6 bases). This CDR3 region has 12 residues. Germline V gene lookup returns CDR1 LGHNT and CDR2 FRNRAP. V was trimmed by 2 bases and J by 10 bases, leaving 11 bases between them. The CDR3: CASGLPHRDYTF. The CDR3 nucleotides are TGTGCTAGTGGTTTGCCCCACAGGGACTACACCTTC.

The chain has TRBV27 and TRBJ2-1; 8 nucleotides match TRBD1. V lost 3 bases and J lost 7; bases outside the gene matches: 8. Germline loops: CDR1 MNHEY, CDR2 SMNVEV (reference sequence). The CDR3 has 15 residues. CDR3 bases: TGTGCCAGCAGTTTGATACAGGGGGAGAAAAATGAGCAGTTCTTC. It yields the protein CASSLIQGEKNEQFF.

The count of this clone is one. The chain uses TRBV28 and TRBJ2-3; 7 bases map to TRBD2. The CDR3 runs to 16 residues. Germline V gene sequence: CDR1 MDHEN, CDR2 SYDVKM. After removal of 7 bases from V and 2 bases from J, the junction contained 12 bases not matched to a gene. The CDR3 is CASKSPISGYTDTQYF. The CDR3 coding sequence is TGTGCCAGCAAGTCGCCGATTAGCGGGTACACAGATACGCAGTATTTT. Looking up the rest from reference TRBV28 and TRBJ2-3 gives the full variable domain: DVKVTQSSRYLVKRTGEKVFLECVQDMDHENMFWYRQDPGLGLRLIYFSYDVKMKEKGDIPEGYSVSREKKERFSLILESASTNQTSMYLCASKSPISGYTDTQYFGPGTRLTVL.